This TCR beta chain appears in the sequencing data of a study of OX40 agonist ivuxolimab in advanced cancers. The method was immunoSEQ multiplex PCR; TCRdb's version includes in-frame clones alone and lacks a portion of them. Counted here are tens of thousands of clones, 88% occurring once; the ten biggest clones make up approximately 3.2%. This receptor was identified in an adult with an advanced solid tumor such as melanoma, head and neck, liver or kidney cancer. The specimen comprised CD4+ or CD8+ T cells sorted from blood, sampled in a trial of the OX40 agonist ivuxolimab.

CDR3 sequence: CASSPFSARNEKLFF. In DNA form, the CDR3 reads TGTGCCAGCAGTCCATTCTCAGCGCGGAATGAAAAACTGTTTTTT. The gene calls are TRBV27 and TRBJ1-4; D call uncertain. V lost 5 bases to trimming and J lost 5 bases, with 15 bases between them. CDR3 size: 15 residues. From germline, CDR1 is MNHEY and CDR2 SMNVEV (reference sequence).